This T cell receptor (beta chain) emerged from a study of T-cell memory formation after mild COVID-19. Only a few counts were recorded for this clonotype. The CDR3 loop spans 17 amino acids. Germline values: CDR1 LGHNA, CDR2 YNFKEQ. V lost 0 bases and J lost 4, with 15 bases in between. The 5'RACE method, run with constant-segment primers, produced TCR alpha and TCR beta cDNA libraries (carrying sample barcodes and UMIs). Via MiXCR, TCRdb re-called the 5' RACE reads, giving one row per CDR3 protein. This sample carries 200,000 or so distinct CDR3 sequences, about a sixth of them seen once, and the ten largest clones take around 2%.

Sequenced input: PBMCs or a T cell subset sorted from them (not recorded which). The receptor was isolated from an adult woman who had mild COVID-19 (a few samples of this study predate the infection). Cell type and time point are not known. The genes are TRBV4-2 and TRBJ2-2; no reliable D call. CDR3 in DNA: TGTGCCAGCAGCCAAGAACTGGCACGTGTGATCACCGGGGAGCTGTTTTTT. It yields the protein CASSQELARVITGELFF.